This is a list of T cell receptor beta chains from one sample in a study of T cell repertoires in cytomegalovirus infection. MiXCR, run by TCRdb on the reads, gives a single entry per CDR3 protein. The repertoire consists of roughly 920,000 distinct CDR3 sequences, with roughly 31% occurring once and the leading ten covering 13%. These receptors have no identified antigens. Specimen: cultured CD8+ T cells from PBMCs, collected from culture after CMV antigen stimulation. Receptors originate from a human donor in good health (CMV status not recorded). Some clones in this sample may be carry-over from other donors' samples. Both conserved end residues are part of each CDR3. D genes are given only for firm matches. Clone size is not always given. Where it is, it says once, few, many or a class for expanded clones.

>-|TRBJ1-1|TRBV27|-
CASSTRETGYTEAFF
TGTGCCAGCAGTACCAGGGAGACGGGCTACACTGAAGCTTTCTTT
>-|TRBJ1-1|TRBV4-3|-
CASSPYDGGGTEAFF
TGCGCCAGCAGCCCCTATGACGGGGGCGGTACTGAAGCTTTCTTT
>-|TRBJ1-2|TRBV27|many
CASSGAAFGGGYTF
TGTGCCAGCAGCGGGGCAGCGTTCGGGGGTGGCTACACCTTC
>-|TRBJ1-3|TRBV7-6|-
CASSLTSGQLGNSIYF
TGTGCCAGCAGCTTAACCTCGGGACAACTAGGAAACAGCATATATTTT
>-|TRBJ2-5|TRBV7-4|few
CASSLNSQYQETQYF
TGTGCCAGCAGCTTAAACTCCCAGTACCAAGAGACCCAGTACTTC
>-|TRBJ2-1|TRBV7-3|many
CASSLSGLPVGEQFF
TGTGCCAGCAGCTTGTCCGGCCTACCAGTCGGTGAGCAGTTCTTC
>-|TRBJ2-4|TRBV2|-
CASTSRAVSDKNIQYF
TGTGCCAGCACCTCCCGGGCTGTATCCGACAAAAACATTCAGTACTTC
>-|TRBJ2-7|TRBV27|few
CASSLSRAHEQYF
TGTGCCAGCAGTTTGTCCAGAGCCCACGAGCAGTACTTC
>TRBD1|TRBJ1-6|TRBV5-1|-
CASSSGQGSGPIGSPLHF
TGCGCCAGCAGCTCCGGACAGGGTAGTGGCCCTATAGGGTCACCCCTCCACTTT
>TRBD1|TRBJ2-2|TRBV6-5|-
CASSYHGTGDERTGELFF
TGTGCCAGCAGTTATCACGGGACAGGCGATGAAAGAACCGGGGAGCTGTTTTTT
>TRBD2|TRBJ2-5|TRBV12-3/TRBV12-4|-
CASRPRGGEKETQYF
TGTGCCAGCCGCCCGCGGGGAGGGGAGAAGGAGACCCAGTACTTC
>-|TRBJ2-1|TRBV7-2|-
CASSFRGHRAYSYNEQFF
TGTGCCAGCAGCTTCCGAGGCCACAGGGCCTACTCCTACAATGAGCAGTTCTTC
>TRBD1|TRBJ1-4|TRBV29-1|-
CSVKGGPTNEKLFF
TGTAGCGTTAAAGGGGGCCCTACTAATGAAAAACTGTTTTTT
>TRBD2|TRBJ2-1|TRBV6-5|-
CASSYRTSGVDERFF
TGTGCCAGCAGTTATAGGACTAGCGGGGTCGATGAGCGGTTCTTC
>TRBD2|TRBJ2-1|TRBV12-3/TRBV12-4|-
CASSLMGLALNEQFF
TGTGCCAGCAGTTTAATGGGACTAGCGTTGAATGAGCAGTTCTTC
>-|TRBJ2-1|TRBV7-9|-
CASSLWGLSDEQFF
TGTGCCAGCAGCTTATGGGGTCTTTCCGATGAGCAGTTCTTC
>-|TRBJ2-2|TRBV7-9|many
CASNELSGTKNINTGELFF
TGTGCCAGCAACGAATTATCCGGGACAAAAAATATTAACACCGGGGAGCTGTTTTTT
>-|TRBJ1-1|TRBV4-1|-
CASSQEGWEAFF
TGCGCCAGCAGCCAAGAAGGTTGGGAAGCTTTCTTT
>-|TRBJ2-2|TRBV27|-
CASSWARRDWGTGELFF
TGTGCCAGCAGTTGGGCCCGGCGGGACTGGGGCACCGGGGAGCTGTTTTTT
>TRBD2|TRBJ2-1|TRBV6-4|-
CASSELAGAGEQFF
TGTGCCAGCAGTGAACTAGCGGGGGCTGGTGAGCAGTTCTTC
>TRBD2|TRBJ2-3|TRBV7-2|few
CASTLRLAGGYYTDTQYF
TGTGCCAGCACCCTCAGACTAGCGGGGGGATATTACACAGATACGCAGTATTTT
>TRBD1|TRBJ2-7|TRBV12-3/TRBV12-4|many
CASSLVTGTRYEQYF
TGTGCCAGCAGTTTAGTGACAGGGACGCGCTACGAGCAGTACTTC
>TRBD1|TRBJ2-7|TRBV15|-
CATSRVGQGVAYEQYF
TGTGCCACCAGCAGAGTAGGGCAGGGGGTAGCCTACGAGCAGTACTTC
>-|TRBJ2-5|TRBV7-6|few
CASTHQEGQETQYF
TGTGCCAGCACCCATCAGGAGGGGCAAGAGACCCAGTACTTC
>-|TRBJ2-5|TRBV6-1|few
CASSLREQETQYF
TGTGCCAGCAGCCTCAGGGAACAAGAGACCCAGTACTTC